The 7 T cell receptor beta chains below were found in one sample sequenced in a study of blood T cell repertoires in COVID-19. Some clones are missing from TCRdb's copy, which holds only in-frame ones; the method was immunoSEQ multiplex PCR. The sample lists around 260,000 clones; about nine tenths were seen once. Sequencing used peripheral blood. These receptors all come from a woman in her thirties or forties who had recovered from COVID-19.

The chain combines TRBV7-2 with TRBJ1-1; D remains ambiguous. Germline CDR1 reads SGHTA; CDR2 reads FQGNSA. The CDR3 is 13 amino acids. Trimming took off 5 bases at V and 1 base at J, with 8 bases between the two ends. DNA of the CDR3: TGTGCCAGCAGCATACAGAGGAACACTGAAGCTTTCTTT. Protein sequence: CASSIQRNTEAFF.

J is TRBJ1-2 and V is TRBV27; no definite D call. CDR3 size: 16 residues. The germline V and J ends were trimmed by 5 bases and 1 base, with 17 bases remaining between them. Germline loops: CDR1 MNHEY, CDR2 SMNVEV (reference sequence). The CDR3 nucleotides are TGTGCCAGCAGTCCCTCCCCGGGGTGGGTTAACTATGGCTACACCTTC. The encoded protein is CASSPSPGWVNYGYTF.

J is TRBJ2-2 and V is TRBV20-1, with TRBD1 identical over 7 bases. The J segment lost 4 bases and the V segment lost 3 bases, leaving 8 bases of the junction unmatched. The germline V gene has CDR1 DFQATT and CDR2 SNEGSKA (reference sequence). The CDR3 is 15 amino acids. CDR3 in DNA: TGCAGTGCTAGTAGGGGGCAAAGCGGCACCGGGGAGCTGTTTTTT. Its translation is CSASRGQSGTGELFF.

On this clone: Just one base apart from a much larger clone, this may be a read error. CDR3 DNA sequence: TGTGCCAGCAGCTTAACGCAGGGAACCTACAATGAGCAGTTCTTC. Translating gives CASSLTQGTYNEQFF. V gene TRBV11-2 combines with J gene TRBJ2-1; perhaps TRBD1 as D (5 bases). Germline CDR1 SGHAT, CDR2 FQNNGV. Trimming took 2 bases from V and 2 from J, leaving 10 bases between them. There are 15 residues in the CDR3.

This clone was detected a few times. The chain has TRBV11-2 and TRBJ1-2; no clear D gene. Per the germline V gene, CDR1 is SGHAT and CDR2 is FQNNGV. The germline V and J ends were trimmed by 4 bases and 8 bases, with 20 bases remaining between them. This CDR3 has 15 amino acids. Here the CDR3 reads CASSSLRGGLGGYTF. The CDR3, as DNA: TGTGCCAGCAGCTCCCTCCGGGGAGGGCTAGGCGGCTACACCTTC.

This clone was counted a few times. The rearrangement joins TRBV11-2 to TRBJ1-2; TRBD1 matches 7 bases. CDR3 length equals 17 residues. V lost 5 bases and J lost 3; bases outside the gene matches: 15. Germline V CDR1 and CDR2: SGHAT, FQNNGV. CDR3 sequence (DNA): TGTGCCAGCAGCGTGATCCATGGCGGGACAGCCTACTATGGCTACACCTTC. This translates into CASSVIHGGTAYYGYTF.

The chain joins TRBV10-3 to TRBJ1-2; D is undetermined. The V gene's germline CDR1 is ENHRY and CDR2 SYGVKD. The CDR3 runs to 14 residues. V lost 0 bases to trimming and J lost 7 bases, with 12 bases between them. In DNA form, the CDR3 reads TGTGCCATCAGTGAGTCGACGGGGTTCGGTGGCTACACCTTC. It codes for CAISESTGFGGYTF.